The rows below give T cell receptor beta chains drawn from one sample of a study of brain T cells in children with intractable seizures. The data were produced by immunoSEQ multiplex PCR, yet TCRdb's version contains in-frame clones alone and is incomplete. The sample yields about 64,000 clones, roughly 95% seen once. Source: peripheral blood, taken at surgery. These receptors all come from a boy under two years old with focal cortical dysplasia and intractable seizures. Each CDR3 is given with its conserved first and last residue. Fields, in order: V gene, clone size, D gene, J gene, CDR3 protein, CDR3 DNA. A D gene is named only where the DNA matches it firmly. Size is stated for part of the rows, as once, few or many counts, or as a class when the clone is expanded.

TRBV7-9	once	-	TRBJ2-3	CARKIGQGTDTQYF	TGTGCCAGAAAAATAGGGCAGGGCACAGATACGCAGTATTTT
TRBV27	-	-	TRBJ2-7	CASTLGTGYEQYF	TGTGCCAGCACCCTGGGGACTGGCTACGAGCAGTACTTC
TRBV3-1/TRBV3-2	-	-	TRBJ1-2	CASSQGGYGYTF	TGTGCCAGCAGCCAAGGGGGCTATGGCTACACCTTC
TRBV19	-	TRBD1	TRBJ2-7	CASRKGEPGQGAYEQYF	TGTGCCAGTAGAAAAGGGGAGCCGGGACAGGGGGCCTACGAGCAGTACTTC
TRBV5-1	-	-	TRBJ2-5	CASSLPGLETQYF	TGCGCCAGCAGCTTGCCCGGGCTAGAGACCCAGTACTTC
TRBV27	-	-	TRBJ2-7	CASSKEGNEQYF	TGTGCCAGCAGCAAAGAGGGAAACGAGCAGTACTTC
TRBV5-4	-	TRBD1	TRBJ1-1	CASSRTGEGTEAFF	TGTGCCAGCAGCCGGACAGGGGAGGGGACTGAAGCTTTCTTT
TRBV4-3	-	TRBD2	TRBJ2-1	CASSQSPSGYNEQFF	TGCGCCAGCAGCCAAAGTCCTAGCGGCTACAATGAGCAGTTCTTC
TRBV3-1/TRBV3-2	-	-	TRBJ1-5	CASSQVPGPTDQPQHF	TGTGCCAGCAGCCAAGTTCCGGGTCCGACGGATCAGCCCCAGCATTTT
TRBV5-1	-	-	TRBJ2-5	CASSLAGSGPSRETQYF	TGCGCCAGCAGCTTGGCTGGTTCGGGGCCCTCTAGAGAGACCCAGTACTTC
TRBV19	-	TRBD2	TRBJ2-5	CASSSGGTPYQETQYF	TGTGCCAGTAGTAGCGGGGGGACTCCGTACCAAGAGACCCAGTACTTC
TRBV4-2	-	TRBD2	TRBJ2-1	CASSLPGGSNEQFF	TGTGCCAGCAGCCTTCCCGGCGGGAGCAATGAGCAGTTCTTC
TRBV14	once	-	TRBJ2-7	CASSHAILAWGDQTYEQYF	TGTGCCAGCAGCCACGCAATCCTAGCCTGGGGAGATCAAACCTACGAGCAGTACTTC
TRBV24-1	once	TRBD1	TRBJ2-1	CATSDLGTVGTGTYNEQFF	TGTGCCACCAGTGATTTGGGGACTGTGGGGACAGGGACTTACAATGAGCAGTTCTTC
TRBV19	-	-	TRBJ1-4	CASSMVQGLEKLFF	TGTGCCAGTAGTATGGTACAGGGACTCGAAAAACTGTTTTTT
TRBV13	-	TRBD1	TRBJ1-2	CASSPTGTGYYGYTF	TGTGCCAGCAGCCCCACAGGGACAGGCTATTATGGCTACACCTTC
TRBV28	-	-	TRBJ2-7	CASSLASAGGDEQYF	TGTGCCAGCAGCCTAGCGTCGGCAGGGGGAGACGAGCAGTACTTC
TRBV29-1	-	-	TRBJ2-7	CSVAEGRFYEQYF	TGCAGCGTTGCGGAAGGCCGGTTCTACGAGCAGTACTTC
TRBV3-1/TRBV3-2	once	-	TRBJ2-1	CASSQVRINEQFF	TGTGCCAGCAGCCAAGTTAGAATTAATGAGCAGTTCTTC
TRBV6-2/TRBV6-3	-	TRBD2	TRBJ2-1	CASSYNTGLVREQFF	TGTGCCAGCAGTTACAATACGGGACTAGTTCGTGAGCAGTTCTTC
TRBV27	-	-	TRBJ2-3	CASSRRRGDTQYF	TGTGCCAGCAGCCGGAGGCGGGGAGATACGCAGTATTTT
TRBV5-4	-	-	TRBJ2-3	CASSLWGTDTQYF	TGTGCCAGCAGCTTGTGGGGCACAGATACGCAGTATTTT
TRBV18	-	-	TRBJ2-4	CASSPRSMALAKNIQYF	TGTGCCAGCTCACCACGGTCGATGGCACTAGCCAAAAACATTCAGTACTTC
TRBV11-1	once	TRBD2	TRBJ2-3	CASSLVGGGKYF	TGTGCCAGCAGCTTAGTCGGGGGAGGGAAGTATTTT
TRBV29-1	-	-	TRBJ1-4	CSVTTAFNEKLFF	TGCAGCGTTACGACAGCCTTTAATGAAAAACTGTTTTTT
TRBV7-3	-	-	TRBJ2-6	CASSLSSGANVLTF	TGTGCCAGCAGCTTAAGCTCTGGGGCCAACGTCCTGACTTTC
TRBV4-1	-	TRBD2	TRBJ2-3	CASSQGLLATSDNTDTQYF	TGCGCCAGCAGCCAAGGTCTCTTAGCGACTAGCGATAACACAGATACGCAGTATTTT
TRBV2	once	TRBD1	TRBJ1-1	CASTHRGNKMNTEAFF	TGTGCCAGCACCCACAGGGGGAACAAGATGAACACTGAAGCTTTCTTT
TRBV18	-	TRBD1	TRBJ2-3	CASSLSGQSTDTQYF	TGTGCCAGCTCACTCTCGGGACAGAGCACAGATACGCAGTATTTT
TRBV9	-	-	TRBJ2-3	CASSALWNTDTQYF	TGTGCCAGCAGCGCCCTCTGGAACACAGATACGCAGTATTTT
TRBV25-1	-	-	TRBJ1-1	CASSDSTRTSGYTEAFF	TGTGCCAGCAGTGACTCGACCCGCACATCAGGGTACACTGAAGCTTTCTTT
TRBV5-4	-	TRBD2	TRBJ2-2	CASSLTSGIPTGELFF	TGTGCCAGCAGCTTGACTAGCGGGATCCCGACCGGGGAGCTGTTTTTT
TRBV24-1	-	TRBD2	TRBJ2-3	CATSDPSGGTDTQYF	TGTGCCACCAGTGACCCTAGCGGGGGGACAGATACGCAGTATTTT
TRBV6-2/TRBV6-3	-	-	TRBJ2-7	CASSSERTGLPSYEQYF	TGTGCCAGCAGTTCCGAACGAACAGGGTTACCCTCCTACGAGCAGTACTTC
TRBV6-1	-	TRBD1	TRBJ1-4	CASSEAYARGVEKLFF	TGTGCCAGCAGTGAAGCCTACGCCAGGGGGGTTGAAAAACTGTTTTTT
TRBV7-9	-	-	TRBJ2-5	CASSLRQETQYF	TGTGCCAGCAGCTTACGCCAAGAGACCCAGTACTTC